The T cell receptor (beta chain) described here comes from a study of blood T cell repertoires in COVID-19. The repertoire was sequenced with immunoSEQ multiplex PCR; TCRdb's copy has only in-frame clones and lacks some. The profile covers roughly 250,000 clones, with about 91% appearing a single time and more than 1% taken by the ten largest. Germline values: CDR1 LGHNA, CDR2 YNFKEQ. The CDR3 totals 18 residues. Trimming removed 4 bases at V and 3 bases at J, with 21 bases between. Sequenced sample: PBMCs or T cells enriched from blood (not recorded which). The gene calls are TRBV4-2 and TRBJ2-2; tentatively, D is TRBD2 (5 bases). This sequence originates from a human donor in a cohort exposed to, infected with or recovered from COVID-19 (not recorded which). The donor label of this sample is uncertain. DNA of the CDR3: TGTGCCAGCAGCCCTCTTTCTAGCCAGCCGACGGACACCGGGGAGCTGTTTTTT. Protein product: CASSPLSSQPTDTGELFF.